A single count supports the clone carrying this T cell receptor (beta chain). Its antigen is not identified. The CDR3 loop spans 17 amino acids. The ends were cut back, 2 bases at V and 1 base at J, with 14 bases in the middle. CDR1 is LGHNA, CDR2 YNFKEQ, per germline. These data originate in a study of cytomegalovirus exposure and HLA in healthy donors. Regarding the study as a whole: For cytomegalovirus status, the classifier reportedly gave diagnoses with high specificity and sensitivity.

Profiled with immunoSEQ multiplex PCR; TCRdb holds only in-frame clones, not every one. The sample carries 200,000 to 300,000 clones, 80% to 95% recorded once. The source is a woman aged 30 to 39 in good health and CMV-seronegative. Sequenced material: PBMCs. The chain is built from TRBV4-2 and TRBJ2-2; weak D call: TRBD1 (6 bases). CDR3 in DNA: TGTGCCAGCAGCCAAAAAGTACCGGGACAGAACACCGGGGAGCTGTTTTTT. Amino acids: CASSQKVPGQNTGELFF.